The 8 T cell receptor beta chains below come from one sample, sequenced in a study of T cell responses to AZD1222 COVID-19 vaccine. Only in-frame clones appear in the TCRdb table, and some are missing; sequencing was by immunoSEQ multiplex PCR. The table includes approximately 84,000 clones, about 89% detected once. The starting material was peripheral blood, obtained on day 0 of AZD1222 vaccination. These receptors were obtained from an adult in good health.

V usage is TRBV15 and J usage is TRBJ2-3; D perhaps matches TRBD2 (6 bases). The CDR3 contains 16 residues. Trimming cost V 0 bases and J 0 bases, with 10 bases left between them. Germline V gene sequence: CDR1 LNHNV, CDR2 YYDKDF (reference sequence). The CDR3 protein is CATSRDTGTSTDTQYF. The CDR3 coding sequence is TGTGCCACCAGCAGAGATACGGGGACTAGCACAGATACGCAGTATTTT.

The chain is built from TRBV13 and TRBJ2-7; the D gene is possibly TRBD1 (6 bases). With 4 bases removed from V and 0 bases from J, the gap between germline ends came to 10 bases. This CDR3 spans 14 amino acids. Looked up from germline, CDR1 is PRHDT and CDR2 is FYEKMQ (reference sequence). The CDR3 sequence: CASSSGQSSYEQYF. In DNA form, the CDR3 reads TGTGCCAGCAGCTCCGGACAGAGCTCCTACGAGCAGTACTTC.

The chain joins TRBV19 to TRBJ1-5; 7 positions agree with TRBD1. Germline V gene data show CDR1 as LNHDA and CDR2 as SQIVND (reference sequence). The CDR3 length is 15 residues. V trimming: 4 bases; J trimming: 3 bases; junction bases outside the gene matches: 6. The CDR3 sequence is CASSKLGTANQPQHF. CDR3 DNA: TGTGCCAGTAGTAAGTTAGGGACAGCCAATCAGCCCCAGCATTTT.

The chain links TRBV5-1 to TRBJ2-5; D perhaps matches TRBD2 (6 bases). V lost 2 bases and J 3 bases, leaving 14 bases between the germline ends. The V gene's germline CDR1 is SGHRS and CDR2 YFSETQ. The CDR3 is 15 residues long. The CDR3 nucleotides are TGCGCCAGCAGCTTATGGTCTAGCGAGAAAGAGACCCAGTACTTC. Its protein is CASSLWSSEKETQYF. The whole variable domain, filled in from reference TRBV5-1 and TRBJ2-5, reads KAGVTQTPRYLIKTRGQQVTLSCSPISGHRSVSWYQQTPGQGLQFLFEYFSETQRNKGNFPGRFSGRQFSNSRSEMNVSTLELGDSALYLCASSLWSSEKETQYFGPGTRLLVL.

This clone came up a few times. This chain uses TRBV7-2 with TRBJ1-5; a weak D match, TRBD1 (5 bases). V was trimmed by 1 base and J by 2 bases, leaving 6 bases between them. The CDR3 is 14 residues long. CDR1 and CDR2 (germline): SGHTA, FQGNSA. CDR3 bases: TGTGCCAGCAGCTTAGTAGGGGGCAATCAGCCCCAGCATTTT. Encoded protein: CASSLVGGNQPQHF.

Here the CDR3 DNA reads TGCGCCAGCAGTTCAGGACTCCAAGAGACCCAGTACTTC. Translating gives CASSSGLQETQYF. J is TRBJ2-5 and V is TRBV5-1; D is possibly TRBD2 (5 bases). The germline V gene has CDR1 SGHRS and CDR2 YFSETQ. The V and J ends lost 5 bases and 1 base respectively, with 9 bases between them. The CDR3 covers 13 residues.

The V and J genes are TRBV20-1 and TRBJ2-1, with a possible D match to TRBD1 (5 bases). Per germline, CDR1 DFQATT and CDR2 SNEGSKA (reference sequence). The V and J ends lost 3 bases and 8 bases respectively, with 11 bases between them. The CDR3 is 12 residues long. DNA for the CDR3: TGCAGTGCTAGTTACCAGGGCTATGAGCAGTTCTTC. It encodes CSASYQGYEQFF.

The CDR3, as DNA: TGCAGCGTCACACGAGTAGGGGGCGACTATGGCTACACCTTC. This codes for CSVTRVGGDYGYTF. V is TRBV29-1 and J is TRBJ1-2; 7 positions match TRBD1. V was clipped by 6 bases and J by 3 bases; unmatched bases: 10. CDR3 length: 14 residues. Germline CDR1 is SQVTM and CDR2 is ANQGSEA.